This T cell receptor beta chain appears in the sequencing data of a study of CD8 T cells in Susac syndrome. Study conclusions and caveats: The study's TCR sequencing and HLA analysis drew on a certain number of individuals. That number was acknowledged as relatively small.

The CDR3 is made up of 14 amino acids. Germline assignment: CDR1 SGHRS and CDR2 YFSETQ. Random hexamers were used to reverse transcribe an amount of about 0.45 to 1 ug RNA. immunoSEQ multiplex PCR amplified TCR beta CDR3 across 54 Vbeta, 13 Jbeta. A single record per CDR3 protein comes from TCRdb applying MiXCR to the immunoSEQ multiplex PCR reads. The sample shows about 140,000 distinct CDR3 sequences, 95% of them seen only once. In its sample, this clonotype was seen once. Antigen unknown. One junction end does not reproduce the germline sequence, and a read error may be involved. CD8+ and CD4+ T cells from blood underwent TCR beta sequencing. Purification of the CD8+ and CD4+ T cells relied on negative isolation, and TEMRA cells underwent FACS enrichment.

This clonotype was sampled from a human donor with Susac syndrome. The chain recombines TRBV5-1 with TRBJ2-5, with 9 bases fitting TRBD2. Sample: CD8+ T cells from PBMCs. The CDR3 loop reads CASRLAGEWETQYF. The CDR3 DNA reads TGCGCCAGCCGCTTAGCGGGAGAGTGGGAGACCCAGTACTTC.